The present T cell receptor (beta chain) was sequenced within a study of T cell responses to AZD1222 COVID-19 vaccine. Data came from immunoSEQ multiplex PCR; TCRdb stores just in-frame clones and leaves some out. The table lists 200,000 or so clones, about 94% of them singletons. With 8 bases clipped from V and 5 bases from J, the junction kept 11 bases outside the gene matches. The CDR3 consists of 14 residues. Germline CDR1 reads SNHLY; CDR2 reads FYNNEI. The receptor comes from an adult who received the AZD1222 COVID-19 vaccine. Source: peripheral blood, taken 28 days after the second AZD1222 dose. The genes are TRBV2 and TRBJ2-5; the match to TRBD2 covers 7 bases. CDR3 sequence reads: CASERDGGGETQYF. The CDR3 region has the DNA TGTGCCAGCGAGCGGGATGGAGGAGGTGAGACCCAGTACTTC.